This paragraph reports one T cell receptor beta chain. These data come from a study of PD-1 blockade in classical Hodgkin lymphoma. Assay: immunoSEQ multiplex PCR; the TCRdb copy retains only in-frame clones and omits some. The repertoire holds tens of thousands of clones, with over 90% as singletons. Time point of the sample: newly diagnosed, previously untreated cHL patient sample. The authors purified CD4+ T cells from thawed PBMCs by magnetic negative selection. The CDR3 runs 14 residues. The germline gives CDR1 KGHSH, CDR2 LQKENI. The V gene end was trimmed by 2 bases and the J gene end by 8 bases; junction bases not matched to a gene: 3.

This receptor was obtained from a human donor with classical Hodgkin lymphoma. The sample comprised CD4+ T cells from blood. This chain joins TRBV18 and TRBJ1-6; 7 nucleotides match TRBD1. CDR3 loop: CASSPEGAHSPLHF. The CDR3, as DNA: TGTGCCAGCTCACCAGAGGGGGCCCATTCACCCCTCCACTTT.